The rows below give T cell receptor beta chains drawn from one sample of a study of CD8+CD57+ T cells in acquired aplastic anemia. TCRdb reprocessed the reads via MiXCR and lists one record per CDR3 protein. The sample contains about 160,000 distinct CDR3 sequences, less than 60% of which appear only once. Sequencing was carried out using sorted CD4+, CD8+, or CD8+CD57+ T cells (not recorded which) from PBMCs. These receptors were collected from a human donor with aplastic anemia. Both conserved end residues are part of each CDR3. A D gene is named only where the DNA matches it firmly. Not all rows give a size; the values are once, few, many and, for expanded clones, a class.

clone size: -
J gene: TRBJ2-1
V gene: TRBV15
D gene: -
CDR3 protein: CATSRDSRATNEQFF
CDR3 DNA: TGTGCCACCAGCAGGGATTCGAGGGCAACTAATGAGCAGTTCTTC

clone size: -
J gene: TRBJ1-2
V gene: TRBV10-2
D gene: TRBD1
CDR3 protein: CASSTGQSNYGYTF
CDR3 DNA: TGCGCCAGCAGCACGGGACAGTCCAACTATGGCTACACCTTC

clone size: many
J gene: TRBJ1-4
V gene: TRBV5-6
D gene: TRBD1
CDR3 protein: CASSRGQRTEKLFF
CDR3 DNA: TGTGCCAGCAGCAGGGGACAGAGGACTGAAAAACTGTTTTTT

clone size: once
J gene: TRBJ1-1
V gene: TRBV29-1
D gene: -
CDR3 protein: CSVVMVGTEALF
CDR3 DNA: TGTAGCGTTGTGATGGTCGGTACTGAAGCTCTCTTT

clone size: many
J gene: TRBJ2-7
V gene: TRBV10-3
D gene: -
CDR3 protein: CAISGSREPGTEQYF
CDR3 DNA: TGTGCCATCAGTGGATCCCGTGAGCCAGGGACCGAGCAGTACTTC

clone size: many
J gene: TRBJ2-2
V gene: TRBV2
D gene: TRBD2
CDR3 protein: CASSEREANTGELFF
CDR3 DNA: TGTGCCAGCAGTGAACGGGAGGCGAACACCGGGGAGCTGTTTTTT

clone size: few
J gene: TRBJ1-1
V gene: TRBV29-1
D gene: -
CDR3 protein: CSVEEGEAFF
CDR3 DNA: TGCAGCGTTGAGGAAGGGGAAGCTTTCTTT

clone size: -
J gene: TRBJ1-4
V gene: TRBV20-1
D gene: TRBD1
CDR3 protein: CCPGQVEKLFF
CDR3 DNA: TGCTGTCCGGGACAGGTGGAAAAACTGTTTTTT

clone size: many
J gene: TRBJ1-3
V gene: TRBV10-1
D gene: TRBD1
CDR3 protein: CASSAPGQGLGSGNTIYF
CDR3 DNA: TGCGCCAGCAGTGCTCCGGGACAGGGGCTGGGATCTGGAAACACCATATATTTT

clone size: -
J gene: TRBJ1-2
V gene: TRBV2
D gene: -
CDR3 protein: CASKPDLSNYGYTF
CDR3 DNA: TGTGCCAGCAAACCAGACTTGTCTAACTATGGCTACACCTTC

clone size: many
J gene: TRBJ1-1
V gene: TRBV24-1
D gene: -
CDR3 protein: CATSQGGGTEAFF
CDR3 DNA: TGTGCCACCAGCCAAGGAGGGGGCACTGAAGCTTTCTTT

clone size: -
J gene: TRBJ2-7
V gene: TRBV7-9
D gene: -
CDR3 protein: CASSAAVLMEQYF
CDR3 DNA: TGTGCCAGCAGCGCCGCGGTTCTGATGGAGCAGTACTTC

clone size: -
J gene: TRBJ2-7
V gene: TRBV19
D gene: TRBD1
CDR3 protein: CASSRPGQGHEQYF
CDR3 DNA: TGTGCCAGTAGTAGACCGGGACAGGGCCACGAGCAGTACTTC

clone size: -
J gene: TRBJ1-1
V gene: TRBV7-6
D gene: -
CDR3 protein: CASRRGGGGTEAFF
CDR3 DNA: TGTGCCAGCAGGCGCGGGGGTGGGGGCACTGAAGCTTTCTTT

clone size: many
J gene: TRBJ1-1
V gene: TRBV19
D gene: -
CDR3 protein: CASRRPAEFNTEAFF
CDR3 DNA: TGTGCCAGTCGGAGGCCAGCTGAATTCAACACTGAAGCTTTCTTT

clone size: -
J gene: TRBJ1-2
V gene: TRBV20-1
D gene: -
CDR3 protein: CSASSWELDHGYTF
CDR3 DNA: TGCAGTGCTAGTTCCTGGGAACTTGACCATGGCTACACCTTC

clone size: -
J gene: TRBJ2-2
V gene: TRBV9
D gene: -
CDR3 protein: CASSVATGELFF
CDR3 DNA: TGTGCCAGCAGCGTAGCTACCGGGGAGCTGTTTTTT

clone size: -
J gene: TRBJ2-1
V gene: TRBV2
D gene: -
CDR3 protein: CASSASVLRGDYNEQFF
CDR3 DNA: TGTGCCAGCAGTGCGAGTGTCCTAAGGGGGGACTACAATGAGCAGTTCTTC

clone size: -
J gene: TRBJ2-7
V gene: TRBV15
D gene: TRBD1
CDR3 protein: CATSRASGQGVGGQYF
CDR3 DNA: TGTGCCACCAGCAGAGCCTCGGGACAGGGGGTCGGAGGGCAGTACTTC

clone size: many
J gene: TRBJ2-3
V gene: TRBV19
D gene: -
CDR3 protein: CASTGSTDTQYF
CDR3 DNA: TGTGCCAGTACTGGAAGCACAGATACGCAGTATTTT

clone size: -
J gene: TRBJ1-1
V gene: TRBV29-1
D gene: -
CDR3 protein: CSVQWEGPEAFF
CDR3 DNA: TGCAGCGTTCAGTGGGAGGGACCTGAAGCTTTCTTT

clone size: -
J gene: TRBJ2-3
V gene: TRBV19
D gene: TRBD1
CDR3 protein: CASSISRRTGGNTQYF
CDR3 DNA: TGTGCCAGTAGTATCTCCCGTAGGACAGGGGGGAATACGCAGTACTTT

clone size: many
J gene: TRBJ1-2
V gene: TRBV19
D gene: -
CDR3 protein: CASKRDRANNYGYTF
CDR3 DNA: TGTGCCAGCAAACGAGACCGCGCCAATAACTATGGCTACACCTTC

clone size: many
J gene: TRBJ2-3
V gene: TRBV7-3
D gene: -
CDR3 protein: CASSGGQSTDTQYF
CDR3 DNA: TGTGCCAGCAGCGGAGGGCAGTCGACAGATACGCAGTATTTT

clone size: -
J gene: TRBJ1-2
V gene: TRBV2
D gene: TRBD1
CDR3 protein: CASRGQGSYGYTF
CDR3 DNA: TGTGCCAGCAGAGGACAGGGGAGCTATGGCTACACCTTC

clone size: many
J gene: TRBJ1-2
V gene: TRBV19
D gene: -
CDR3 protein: CASSVQGSYGYTF
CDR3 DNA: TGTGCCAGTAGTGTTCAGGGGTCCTATGGCTACACCTTC

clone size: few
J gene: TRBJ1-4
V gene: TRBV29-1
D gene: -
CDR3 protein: CSVLRSPNEKLFF
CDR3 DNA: TGCAGCGTTCTCAGGTCTCCTAATGAAAAACTGTTTTTT

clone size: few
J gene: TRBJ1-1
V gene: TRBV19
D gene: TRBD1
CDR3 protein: CASSRQGLTEAFF
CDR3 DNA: TGTGCCAGTAGTCGACAGGGACTCACTGAAGCTTTCTTT

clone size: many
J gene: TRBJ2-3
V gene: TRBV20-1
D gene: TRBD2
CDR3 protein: CSARFSGGGDTQYF
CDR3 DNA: TGCAGTGCTAGGTTTAGCGGGGGAGGAGATACGCAGTATTTT

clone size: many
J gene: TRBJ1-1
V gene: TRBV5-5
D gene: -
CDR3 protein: CASSLIGGPNTEAFF
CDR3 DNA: TGTGCCAGCAGCTTGATCGGGGGTCCGAACACTGAAGCTTTCTTT

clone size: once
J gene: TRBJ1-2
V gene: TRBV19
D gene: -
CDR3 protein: CASTPGRGAYGYTF
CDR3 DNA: TGTGCCAGTACCCCCGGGAGGGGGGCGTATGGCTACACCTTC

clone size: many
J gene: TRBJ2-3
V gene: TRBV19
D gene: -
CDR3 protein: CASSIGQGKGTDTQYF
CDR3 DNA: TGTGCCAGTAGTATAGGGCAGGGGAAGGGCACAGATACGCAGTATTTT

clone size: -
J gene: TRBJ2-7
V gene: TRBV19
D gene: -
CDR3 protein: CVSSLGLTYEQYF
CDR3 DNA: TGTGTCAGTAGCTTAGGACTAACCTACGAGCAGTACTTC

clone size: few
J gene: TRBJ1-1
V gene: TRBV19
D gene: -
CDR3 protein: CASSTRDEAFF
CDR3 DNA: TGTGCCAGTAGTACCAGAGATGAAGCTTTCTTT

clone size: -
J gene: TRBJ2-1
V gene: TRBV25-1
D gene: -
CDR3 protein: CASRGDRTYNEQFF
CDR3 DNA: TGTGCCAGCAGAGGAGACAGAACCTACAATGAGCAGTTCTTC

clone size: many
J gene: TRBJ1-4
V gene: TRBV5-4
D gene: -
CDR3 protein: CASSVFPNEKLFF
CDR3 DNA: TGTGCCAGCAGCGTCTTCCCAAATGAAAAACTGTTTTTT

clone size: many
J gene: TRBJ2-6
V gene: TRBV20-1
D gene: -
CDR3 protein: CSAGGAGANVLTF
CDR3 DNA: TGCAGTGCCGGAGGAGCTGGGGCCAACGTCCTGACTTTC

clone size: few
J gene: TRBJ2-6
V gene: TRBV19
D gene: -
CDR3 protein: CASIQRGGGANVLTF
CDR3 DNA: TGTGCCAGTATCCAGAGGGGTGGCGGGGCCAACGTCCTGACTTTC

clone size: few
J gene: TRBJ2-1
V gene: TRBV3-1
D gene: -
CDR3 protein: CASSQEGSQAEFF
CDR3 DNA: TGTGCCAGCAGCCAAGAGGGGTCCCAAGCGGAGTTCTTC

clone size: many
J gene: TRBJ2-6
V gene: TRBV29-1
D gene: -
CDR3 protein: CSVEDRGGGAFGANVLTF
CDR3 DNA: TGCAGCGTTGAAGATCGAGGGGGGGGTGCTTTTGGGGCCAACGTCCTGACTTTC

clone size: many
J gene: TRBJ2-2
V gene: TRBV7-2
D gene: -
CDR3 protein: CASSHRDALSTGELFF
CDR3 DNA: TGTGCCAGCAGCCACAGGGACGCCCTAAGCACCGGGGAGCTGTTTTTT

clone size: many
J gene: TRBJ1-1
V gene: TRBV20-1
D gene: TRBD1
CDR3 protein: CSARRQGPNTEAFF
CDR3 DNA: TGCAGTGCTCGTAGACAGGGACCGAACACTGAAGCTTTCTTT

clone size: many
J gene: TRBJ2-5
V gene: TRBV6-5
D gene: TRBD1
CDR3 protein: CASKTGDGTQYF
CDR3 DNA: TGTGCCAGCAAGACAGGGGACGGGACCCAGTACTTC

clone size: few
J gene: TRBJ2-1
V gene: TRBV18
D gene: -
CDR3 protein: CASSPGAGNEQFF
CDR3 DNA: TGTGCCAGCTCACCAGGGGCCGGGAATGAGCAGTTCTTC

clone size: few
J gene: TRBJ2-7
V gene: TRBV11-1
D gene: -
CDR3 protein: CASSLIGRGLSYEQYF
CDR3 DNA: TGTGCCAGCAGCTTAATAGGGCGGGGGCTGTCCTACGAGCAGTACTTC

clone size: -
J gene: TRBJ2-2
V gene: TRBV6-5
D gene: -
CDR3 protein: CASSYGKSSANTGELFF
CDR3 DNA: TGTGCCAGCAGTTATGGCAAGAGCTCTGCGAACACCGGGGAGCTGTTTTTT

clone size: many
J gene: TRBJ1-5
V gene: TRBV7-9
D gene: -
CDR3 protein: CASSLDQQPQHF
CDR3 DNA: TGTGCCAGCAGCTTAGATCAACAGCCCCAGCATTTT

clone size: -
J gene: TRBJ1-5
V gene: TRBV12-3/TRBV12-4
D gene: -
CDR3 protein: CASSLSWNQPQHF
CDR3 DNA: TGTGCCAGCAGTTTATCTTGGAATCAGCCCCAGCATTTT

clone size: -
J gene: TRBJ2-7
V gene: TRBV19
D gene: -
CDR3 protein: CASSMGSYEQYF
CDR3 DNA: TGTGCCAGTAGTATGGGCTCTTACGAGCAGTACTTC

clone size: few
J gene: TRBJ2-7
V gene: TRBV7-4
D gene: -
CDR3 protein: CASSFYILSYEQYF
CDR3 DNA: TGTGCCAGCAGCTTTTACATTCTCTCCTACGAGCAGTACTTC

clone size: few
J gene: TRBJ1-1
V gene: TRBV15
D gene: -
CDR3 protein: CATSRDRGIDRAFF
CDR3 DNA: TGTGCCACCAGCAGAGACAGGGGTATCGATAGAGCTTTCTTT